The sequence of this TCR beta chain was determined in a study of identifying expanded T cells in peripheral blood. Findings of the study overall: Over two and four weeks, about 15 and 19 clones changed, versus around 1.1 between replicates. Approximately two-week clone count variance significantly increased as total template count grew.

As regards this clone: The antigen is undetermined.

During the collection period, no donor immune events like infections were recorded. V was shortened by 4 bases and J by 7 bases, with 10 bases between the two germline ends. CDR1 and CDR2 (germline): MNHEY, SVGAGI. The CDR3 consists of 13 residues. Libraries were prepared by immunoSEQ multiplex PCR; TCRdb keeps only in-frame clonotypes and omits some of them. The table records around 95,000 clones, around nine tenths of them present only once. The J gene is TRBJ1-4, the V gene TRBV6-5; D not certain. Sequenced: blood. The TCR originated in a person aged 18-69 years in good health. The CDR3 protein is CASSSMTREKLFF. DNA for the CDR3: TGTGCCAGCAGTTCCATGACACGTGAAAAACTGTTTTTT.